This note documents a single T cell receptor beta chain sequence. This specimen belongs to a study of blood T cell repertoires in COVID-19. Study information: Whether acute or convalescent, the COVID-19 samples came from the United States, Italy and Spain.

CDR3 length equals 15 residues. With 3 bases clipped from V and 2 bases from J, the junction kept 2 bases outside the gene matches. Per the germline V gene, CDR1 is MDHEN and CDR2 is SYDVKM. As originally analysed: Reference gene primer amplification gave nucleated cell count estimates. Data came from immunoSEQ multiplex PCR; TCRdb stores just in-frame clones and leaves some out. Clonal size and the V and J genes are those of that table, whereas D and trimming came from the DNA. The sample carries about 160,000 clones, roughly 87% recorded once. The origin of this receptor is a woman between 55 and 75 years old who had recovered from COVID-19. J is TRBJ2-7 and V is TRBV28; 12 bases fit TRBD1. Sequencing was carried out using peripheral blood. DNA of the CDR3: TGTGCCAGCAGTTTGGGGACAGGGGGCGCCTACGAGCAGTACTTC. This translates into CASSLGTGGAYEQYF.